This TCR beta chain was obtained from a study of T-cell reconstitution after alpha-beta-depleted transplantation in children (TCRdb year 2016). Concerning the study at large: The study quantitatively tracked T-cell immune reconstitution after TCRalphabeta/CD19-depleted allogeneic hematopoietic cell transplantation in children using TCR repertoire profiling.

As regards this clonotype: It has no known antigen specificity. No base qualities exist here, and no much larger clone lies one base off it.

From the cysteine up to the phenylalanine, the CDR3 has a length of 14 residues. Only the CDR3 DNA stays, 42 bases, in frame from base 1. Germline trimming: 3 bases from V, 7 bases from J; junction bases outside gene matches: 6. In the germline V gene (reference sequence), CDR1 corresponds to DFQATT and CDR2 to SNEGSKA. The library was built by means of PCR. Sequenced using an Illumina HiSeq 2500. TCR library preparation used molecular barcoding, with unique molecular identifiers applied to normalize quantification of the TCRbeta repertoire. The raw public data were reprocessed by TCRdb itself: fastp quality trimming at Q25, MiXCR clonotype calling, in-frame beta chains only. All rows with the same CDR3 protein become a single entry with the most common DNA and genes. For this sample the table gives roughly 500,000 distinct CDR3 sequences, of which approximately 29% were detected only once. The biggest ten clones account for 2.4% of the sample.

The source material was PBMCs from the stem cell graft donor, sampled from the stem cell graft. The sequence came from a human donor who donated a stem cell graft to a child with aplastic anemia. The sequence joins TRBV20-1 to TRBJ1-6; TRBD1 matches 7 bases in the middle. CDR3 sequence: CSASGQADNSPLHF. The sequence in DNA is TGCAGTGCTAGTGGACAGGCAGACAATTCACCCCTCCACTTT.